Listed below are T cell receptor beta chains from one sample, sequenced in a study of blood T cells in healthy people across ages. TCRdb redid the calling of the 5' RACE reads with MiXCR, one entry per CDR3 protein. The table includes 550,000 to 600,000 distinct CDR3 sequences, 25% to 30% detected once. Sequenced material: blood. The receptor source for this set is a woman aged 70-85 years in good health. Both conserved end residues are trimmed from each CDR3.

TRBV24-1,ATSGLSERSYNEQF
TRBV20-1,SASGVVGQF
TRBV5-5,ASSSRTGGRIYGYT
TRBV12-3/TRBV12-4,ASSLRGSNYGYT
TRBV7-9,ASSVRGTGSAKGEQY
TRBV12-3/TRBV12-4,ASTQASHEDTQY
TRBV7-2,ASRPSGAHQETQY
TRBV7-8,ASSYSGGMNEQF
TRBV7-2,ASSLRAGDKQPQH
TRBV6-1,ASSDLLGGGTEAF
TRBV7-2,ASSLTFAEQY
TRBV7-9,ASSLGLGSQPQH
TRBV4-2,ASSQGLGGYYGYT
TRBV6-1,ASSVLRALYEQY
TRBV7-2,ASSPRGTSWEQY
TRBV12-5,ASGLPGGYQETQY
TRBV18,ASSPGISEGYT
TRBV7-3,ASSLRGHQNEKLF
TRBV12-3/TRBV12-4,ASSSPPSAQH
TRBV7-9,ASRPTGYRGETQY
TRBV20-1,SVGGGRGAEAF
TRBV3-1,ASSQTGGFTSPLH
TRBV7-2,ASSPRPGTDSPLH
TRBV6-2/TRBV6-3,ASANGRVSYNEQF
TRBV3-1,ASSPRGKTDTQY
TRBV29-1,SVSTRRDNEQF
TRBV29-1,SAISPSQGDGYT
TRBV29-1,SVGHGTETQY
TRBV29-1,SVEGCEQPQH
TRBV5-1,ASSFGGPSYNEQF
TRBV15,ATSREGGASTDTQY
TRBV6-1,ASSPLGVESSSTDTQY
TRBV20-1,SAEWPTGGQTQY
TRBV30,AWSNSPGQGNTEAF
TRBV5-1,ASSLAGGNYEQY
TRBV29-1,SVDIRDKNTGELL
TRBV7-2,ASSLQGGFTEAF
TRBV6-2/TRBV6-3,ASSLQGARTQY
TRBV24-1,ATSDLQAGGYNEQF
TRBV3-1,ASSPTDSRYEQY
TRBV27,ASSLSSGGGNIQY
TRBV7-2,ASSFNKETQY
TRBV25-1,ASRTTGTGGGGELF
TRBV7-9,ASSPGVGLGYQETQY
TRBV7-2,ASSPQGHEQY
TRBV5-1,ASSLAPGITSTDTQY